This entry features one TCR beta chain sequence. Its antigen is still unknown. Generated by immunoSEQ multiplex PCR, the TCRdb table keeps only in-frame clones and is missing some. The table lists some 53,000 clones, under 95% of them singletons. These data come from a study of OX40 agonist ivuxolimab in advanced cancers. The CDR3 consists of 14 residues. V lost 0 bases and J lost 2, with 8 bases in between. Germline CDR1 SGDLS, CDR2 YYNGEE. Study results and caveats: Fewer expanded clones were found on average in CD4+ than in CD8+ T cells.

This TCR derives from an adult with an advanced solid tumor such as melanoma, head and neck, liver or kidney cancer. This specimen consisted of CD4+ or CD8+ T cells sorted from blood, obtained in a trial of the OX40 agonist ivuxolimab. The rearrangement links TRBV9 to TRBJ1-1; D remains ambiguous. The CDR3 is CASSVAGINTEAFF. In DNA form, the CDR3 reads TGTGCCAGCAGCGTAGCCGGGATTAACACTGAAGCTTTCTTT.